Listed below are T cell receptor beta chains from one sample, sequenced in a study of blood T cell repertoires in COVID-19. Clones were read by immunoSEQ multiplex PCR, and TCRdb kept only the in-frame ones, dropping some. The sample shows 65,000 to 70,000 clones, about 90% of them seen only once. Sequencing used peripheral blood. The receptors derive from a man aged 35 to 55 with COVID-19, enrolled during active disease. CDR3s include the opening cysteine and the closing phenylalanine or tryptophan. D genes are given only for firm matches. The listing skips clone size in some rows; elsewhere it reads once, few, many or a size class.

clone_size	j_call	d_call	v_call	cdr3_nt	cdr3_aa
once	TRBJ2-4	NA	TRBV28	TGTGCCAGCAGTTTTGGGGGGATGTCCAAAAACATTCAGTACTTC	CASSFGGMSKNIQYF
NA	TRBJ2-3	TRBD2	TRBV3-1/TRBV3-2	TGTGCCAGCAGCCCCAAGGGGACTAGGCAGTATTTT	CASSPKGTRQYF
NA	TRBJ1-3	NA	TRBV7-9	TGTGCCAGCAGCGATCTCAGCTCTGGAAACACCATATATTTT	CASSDLSSGNTIYF
NA	TRBJ2-7	TRBD2	TRBV6-5	TGTGCCAGCAGTTCTCCTAAGCGGGGGGGAGTCGACGAGCAGTACTTC	CASSSPKRGGVDEQYF
NA	TRBJ2-5	TRBD1	TRBV5-6	TGTGCCAGCAGCCGCGGGACAGGGGGTCGGGAGACCCAGTACTTC	CASSRGTGGRETQYF
NA	TRBJ1-2	TRBD1	TRBV2	TGTGCCAGCAGTGCCCAGGGGGACTATGGCTACACCTTC	CASSAQGDYGYTF
NA	TRBJ1-1	NA	TRBV30	TGTGCCTGGAGTGGGCCCATGAACACTGAAGCTTTCTTT	CAWSGPMNTEAFF
few	TRBJ1-5	NA	TRBV5-1	TGCGCCAGCAGCTTAGACGGACTGAGAAATCAGCCCCAGCATTTT	CASSLDGLRNQPQHF
NA	TRBJ2-5	TRBD2	TRBV7-6	TGTGCCAGCAGCTTAGCGGGCGGGGGGGTAGGAGAGACCCAGTACTTC	CASSLAGGGVGETQYF
NA	TRBJ2-1	NA	TRBV9	TGTGCCAGCAGCGCCCTCGGGGATACTTACAATGAGCAGTTCTTC	CASSALGDTYNEQFF
NA	TRBJ2-3	NA	TRBV4-1	TGCGCCAGCAGCCAAGACTTTTGGACATCTAGCACAGATACGCAGTATTTT	CASSQDFWTSSTDTQYF
NA	TRBJ2-2	TRBD2	TRBV3-1/TRBV3-2	TGTGCCAGCAGCCAAGACCACAGCGGGGGGACCCACACCGGGGAGCTGTTTTTT	CASSQDHSGGTHTGELFF
NA	TRBJ1-4	NA	TRBV4-1	TGCGCCAGCAGCCAAGGGCTCGCGGGCATTGGTGAAAAACTGTTTTTT	CASSQGLAGIGEKLFF
NA	TRBJ2-3	TRBD2	TRBV3-1/TRBV3-2	TGTGCCAGCAGCCACAGTAGACGGGGGGTTAGCACAGATACGCAGTATTTT	CASSHSRRGVSTDTQYF
NA	TRBJ2-5	TRBD2	TRBV27	TGTGCCAGCAGTCTAGCGGGGGACGAGACCCAGTACTTC	CASSLAGDETQYF
NA	TRBJ2-7	TRBD1	TRBV7-8	TGTGCCAGCACCGGACAGGACTTGGGCGAGCAGTACTTC	CASTGQDLGEQYF
NA	TRBJ1-5	NA	TRBV30	TGTGCCTGGAGTGTACGGGGATGGGGGGGGTTCAATCAGCCCCAGCATTTT	CAWSVRGWGGFNQPQHF
NA	TRBJ1-1	NA	TRBV5-1	TGCGCCAGCAGCTCCCCGACAGGATTGAACACTGAAGCTTTCTTT	CASSSPTGLNTEAFF
NA	TRBJ2-7	TRBD1	TRBV19	TGTGCCAGTAGTATGTCGGGACAGGGGGCCTACGAGCAGTACTTC	CASSMSGQGAYEQYF
NA	TRBJ2-3	NA	TRBV3-1/TRBV3-2	TGTGCCAGCAGCGAAACCTATAGCACAGATACGCAGTATTTT	CASSETYSTDTQYF
NA	TRBJ1-1	TRBD1	TRBV7-3	TGTGCCAGCAGCTCACAGACAGGGGCGAACACTGAAGCTTTCTTT	CASSSQTGANTEAFF
NA	TRBJ2-1	TRBD1	TRBV4-2	TGTGCCAGCAGTCAAGATGGGAGAGGTCAGGGGGCGCTTAATGAGCAGTTCTTC	CASSQDGRGQGALNEQFF
NA	TRBJ1-1	NA	TRBV7-9	TGTGCCAGCAGCTTAGGGGTTGGGGGAGGCACTGAAGCTTTCTTT	CASSLGVGGGTEAFF
NA	TRBJ1-1	NA	TRBV9	TGTGCCAGCAGCGTAGCTACTGAAGCTTTCTTT	CASSVATEAFF
NA	TRBJ2-3	NA	TRBV5-1	TGCGCCAGCAGGGAGCACACAGATACGCAGTATTTT	CASREHTDTQYF
NA	TRBJ1-6	NA	TRBV19	TGTGCCAGTAGTCTCGACTCTACTGTCTCACCCCTCCACTTT	CASSLDSTVSPLHF
NA	TRBJ2-1	TRBD2	TRBV4-2	TGTGCCAGCAGCCAAGAGGGTACTACTAGCGGTGAGCAGTTCTTC	CASSQEGTTSGEQFF
NA	TRBJ1-6	NA	TRBV19	TGTGCCAGTAGTGCCAGACTATATTCACCCCTCCACTTT	CASSARLYSPLHF
NA	TRBJ2-7	TRBD1	TRBV6-5	TGTGCCAGCAGGCCCGGGACAGCGAATTACGAGCAGTACTTC	CASRPGTANYEQYF
NA	TRBJ2-7	NA	TRBV6-5	TGTGCCAGCAGTTACTCAAGGACACCCGCCTACGAGCAGTACTTC	CASSYSRTPAYEQYF
NA	TRBJ2-7	TRBD2	TRBV9	TGTGCCAGCAGCGTAGGACTAGCGGGGGTGTACGAGCAGTACTTC	CASSVGLAGVYEQYF
NA	TRBJ1-2	NA	TRBV5-1	TGCGCCACTTCAGACCCAGGGGAAGATGGCTACACCTTC	CATSDPGEDGYTF
NA	TRBJ1-5	NA	TRBV7-6	TGTGCCAGCAGCTTAGTCTCTGGGGGGGTTCCTCAGCCCCAGCATTTT	CASSLVSGGVPQPQHF
NA	TRBJ1-2	TRBD1	TRBV5-1	TGCGCCAGCAGCTTGGGAGGGACAGGGGCTAGCTATGGCTACACCTTC	CASSLGGTGASYGYTF
NA	TRBJ2-1	NA	TRBV4-2	TGTGCCAGCAGCCAAGACCGGGACACCGAGCAGTTCTTC	CASSQDRDTEQFF
NA	TRBJ2-2	TRBD1	TRBV19	TGTGCCAGTAGGGGGACAGGGAACACCGGGGAGCTGTTTTTT	CASRGTGNTGELFF
NA	TRBJ2-5	TRBD2	TRBV3-1/TRBV3-2	TGTGCCAGCAGCCAAACCGGGACTAGCGGAGAGACCCAGTACTTC	CASSQTGTSGETQYF
NA	TRBJ1-2	NA	TRBV5-1	TGCGCCAGCAGCACGGGGGGGATCACTCTTGGCTACACCTTC	CASSTGGITLGYTF
NA	TRBJ1-1	NA	TRBV3-1/TRBV3-2	TGTGCCAGCAGCCCAACGGGATCGGACACTGAAGCTTTCTTT	CASSPTGSDTEAFF
NA	TRBJ2-5	TRBD1	TRBV6-5	TGTGCCAGCAAACTACAGGGGACGGAGACCCAGTACTTC	CASKLQGTETQYF
NA	TRBJ1-1	NA	TRBV19	TGTGCCAGTAGTATAGCCCCGCCAAGCTGGAACACTGAAGCTTTCTTT	CASSIAPPSWNTEAFF
once	TRBJ1-1	NA	TRBV30	TGTGCCTGGGGGGGGAGGGACACTGAAGCTTTCTTT	CAWGGRDTEAFF
NA	TRBJ1-2	TRBD1	TRBV18	TGTGCCAGCTCACCCCCGGGACAGGGGGCTAACTATGGCTACACCTTC	CASSPPGQGANYGYTF
NA	TRBJ2-5	NA	TRBV11-2	TGTGCCAGCAGCTTAGGGGGGGAGGAGACCCAGTACTTC	CASSLGGEETQYF
NA	TRBJ2-1	NA	TRBV7-9	TGTGCCAGCAGCTTAGTGTGGACTACTGGAAGGGGTGAGCAGTTCTTC	CASSLVWTTGRGEQFF
NA	TRBJ1-1	NA	TRBV9	TGTGCCAGCAGCCGAGGGCAGCCCTTGTCGAACACTGAAGCTTTCTTT	CASSRGQPLSNTEAFF
NA	TRBJ2-7	TRBD2	TRBV7-9	TGTGCCAGCAGCCGGGAGGCCTACGAGCAGTACTTC	CASSREAYEQYF
NA	TRBJ2-2	NA	TRBV6-1	TGTGCCAGCAGTGAATACAGGAGCACCGGGGAGCTGTTTTTT	CASSEYRSTGELFF
NA	TRBJ2-7	TRBD1	TRBV10-2	TGCGCCAGCAGTGACGGGACAGGGTTCCCCTACGAGCAGTACTTC	CASSDGTGFPYEQYF
few	TRBJ2-7	NA	TRBV10-1	TGCGCCAGCAGTGAGTCGAAGGGGTCGCACGAGCAGTACTTC	CASSESKGSHEQYF
NA	TRBJ2-6	NA	TRBV9	TGTGCCAGCAGCAGTACTAAGCGTGGGGCCAACGTCCTGACTTTC	CASSSTKRGANVLTF
NA	TRBJ2-7	NA	TRBV2	TGTGCCAGCAGGGCGAGGGGGTCGGCGGAGCAGTACTTC	CASRARGSAEQYF
NA	TRBJ1-5	NA	TRBV13	TGTGCCAGCAGCTTAGGCCTTACAGGGAATCAGCCCCAGCATTTT	CASSLGLTGNQPQHF
NA	TRBJ2-7	NA	TRBV15	TGTGCCACCAGCAGAGACCCCCAGTACGAGCAGTACTTC	CATSRDPQYEQYF